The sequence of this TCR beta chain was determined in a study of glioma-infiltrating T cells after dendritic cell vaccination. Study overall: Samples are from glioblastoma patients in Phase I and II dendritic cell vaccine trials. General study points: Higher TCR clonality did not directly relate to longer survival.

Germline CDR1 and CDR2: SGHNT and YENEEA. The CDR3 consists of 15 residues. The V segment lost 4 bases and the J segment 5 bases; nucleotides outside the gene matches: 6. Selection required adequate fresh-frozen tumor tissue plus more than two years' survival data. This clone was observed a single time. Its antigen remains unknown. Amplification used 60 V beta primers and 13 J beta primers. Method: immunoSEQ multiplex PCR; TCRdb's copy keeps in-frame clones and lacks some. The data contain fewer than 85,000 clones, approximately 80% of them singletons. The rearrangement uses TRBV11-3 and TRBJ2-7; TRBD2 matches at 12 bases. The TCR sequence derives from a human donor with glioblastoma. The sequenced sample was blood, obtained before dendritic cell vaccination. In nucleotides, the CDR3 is TGTGCCAGCAGCTCCAGACTAGCGGGGGTCCACGAGCAGTACTTC. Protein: CASSSRLAGVHEQYF.